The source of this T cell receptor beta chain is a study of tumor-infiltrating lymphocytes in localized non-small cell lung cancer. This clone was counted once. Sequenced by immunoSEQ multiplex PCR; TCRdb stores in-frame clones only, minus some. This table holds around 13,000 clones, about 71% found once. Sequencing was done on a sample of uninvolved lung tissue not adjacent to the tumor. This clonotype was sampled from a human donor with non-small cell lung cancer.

The CDR3 DNA follows: TGTGCCAGCAGTTTAGGATGGTCGGACCACTATGGCTACACCTTC. Translating gives CASSLGWSDHYGYTF. The chain employs TRBV27 and TRBJ1-2; D gene ambiguous. The V and J ends lost 2 bases and 3 bases respectively, with 13 bases between them. This CDR3 is 15 amino acids long. Germline V gene sequence: CDR1 MNHEY, CDR2 SMNVEV (reference sequence).